This passage covers 26 T cell receptor beta chains from one sample sequenced in a study of shared clonotypes between healthy human individuals. Method: immunoSEQ multiplex PCR; TCRdb's copy keeps in-frame clones and lacks some. The table includes more than 1.2 million clones, about 98.5% detected once. Input material: naive CD4+ T cells sorted from blood. Noted subset: CD45RA+ positively selected. Every receptor here comes from a man aged 25 to 40 in good health.

CDR3 amino acids: CASMGQGNQPQHF. The CDR3 coding sequence is TGTGCCAGCATGGGACAGGGCAATCAGCCCCAGCATTTT. The gene calls are TRBV2 and TRBJ1-5; 8 bases match TRBD1. The V and J ends lost 7 bases and 2 bases, in that order; junction bases with no gene match: 1. The CDR3 has 13 amino acids. The germline CDR1 and CDR2 sequences are SNHLY and FYNNEI.

The CDR3 region is CASSLWGADTQYF. In DNA form, the CDR3 reads TGTGCCAGCAGCTTGTGGGGGGCAGATACGCAGTATTTT. J is TRBJ2-3 and V is TRBV5-4; perhaps TRBD2 as D (6 bases). CDR3 length: 13 amino acids. Trimming pared 1 base from V and 4 bases from J, leaving 7 bases between. Germline CDR1 reads SGHNT; CDR2 reads YYREEE (reference sequence).

The chain couples TRBV9 to TRBJ1-2; D uncertain. The V end lost 6 bases, the J end lost 3 bases, and 15 bases lay between the germline ends. Germline V gives CDR1 SGDLS, CDR2 YYNGEE. The CDR3 extends over 14 amino acids. The DNA for the CDR3 is TGTGCCAGCACCCCGGCAGGAAGAGACTATGGCTACACCTTC. It encodes CASTPAGRDYGYTF.

Details on this clone: This sample also contains other DNA sequences that code for the same CDR3. The chain has TRBV5-4 and TRBJ2-3, with 12 bases matching TRBD2. The CDR3 is made up of 14 amino acids. After removal of 4 bases from V and 5 bases from J, the junction contained 2 bases not matched to a gene. Per the germline V gene, CDR1 is SGHNT and CDR2 is YYREEE (reference sequence). CDR3 nucleotide sequence: TGTGCCAGCAGCCTGGGACTAGCGGGAGATACGCAGTATTTT. It is translated as CASSLGLAGDTQYF.

The rearrangement joins TRBV7-2 to TRBJ2-5, with D possibly called TRBD1 or TRBD2 (5 bases each). CDR3 length: 14 amino acids. Germline V gene data show CDR1 as SGHTA and CDR2 as FQGNSA. V lost 5 bases and J lost 1, with 11 bases in between. CDR3 DNA sequence: TGTGCCAGCAGCCCGGGGACCGGCCAAGAGACCCAGTACTTC. Protein product: CASSPGTGQETQYF.

The V call is TRBV28, the J call TRBJ2-7, with D maybe TRBD2 (5 bases). The germline V gene encodes CDR1 MDHEN and CDR2 SYDVKM. V lost 3 bases, J lost 4 bases, and 13 bases lay in between. This CDR3 spans 14 amino acids. The CDR3 DNA reads TGTGCCAGCAGTTTTCTGGCGGGCAGATACGAGCAGTACTTC. Amino acid sequence: CASSFLAGRYEQYF.

This chain connects TRBV30 to TRBJ1-4; the D is unclear. V shed 5 bases and J shed 5 bases, with 12 bases lying between them. The CDR3 runs 13 residues. Germline CDR1 GTSNPN, CDR2 SVGIG (reference sequence). The CDR3: CAWAADSNEKLFF. In nucleotides, the CDR3 is TGTGCCTGGGCAGCAGACTCGAATGAAAAACTGTTTTTT.

The chain combines TRBV7-2 with TRBJ1-3; no clear D. The germline V gene encodes CDR1 SGHTA and CDR2 FQGNSA. V lost 7 bases and J 3 bases, leaving 7 bases between the germline ends. The CDR3 extends over 12 amino acids. CDR3 nucleotide sequence: TGTGCCAGCAATCAGGTTGGAAACACCATATATTTT. Its protein is CASNQVGNTIYF.

The chain recombines TRBV7-2 with TRBJ1-2, with D perhaps matching TRBD1 (6 bases). V lost 6 bases to trimming and J lost 4 bases, with 12 bases between them. Germline assignment: CDR1 SGHTA and CDR2 FQGNSA. This CDR3 is built from 13 residues. CDR3 sequence reads: CASSFRDTYGYTF. CDR3 DNA sequence: TGTGCCAGCAGTTTCCGGGACACCTATGGCTACACCTTC. The full variable domain, completed using reference TRBV7-2 and TRBJ1-2, is GAGVSQSPSNKVTEKGKDVELRCDPISGHTALYWYRQSLGQGLEFLIYFQGNSAPDKSGLPSDRFSAERTGGSVSTLTIQRTQQEDSAVYLCASSFRDTYGYTFGSGTRLTVV.

The V gene is TRBV11-2, the J gene TRBJ2-5, with no clear D. Germline CDR1 reads SGHAT; CDR2 reads FQNNGV. The CDR3 has 14 amino acids. V lost 1 base, J lost 5 bases, and 11 bases lay in between. The CDR3, as DNA: TGTGCCAGCAGCTTAGTCTCAGGCGGCGAGACCCAGTACTTC. Protein sequence: CASSLVSGGETQYF.

V usage is TRBV4-3 and J usage is TRBJ2-3; D tentatively fits TRBD1 or TRBD2 (5 bases each). The V end lost 1 base, the J end lost 1 base, and 24 bases lay between the germline ends. Germline V gene data show CDR1 as LGHNA and CDR2 as YSLEER. The CDR3 loop spans 20 amino acids. Here the CDR3 reads CASSQGGQVGHTRRTDTQYF. In nucleotides, the CDR3 is TGCGCCAGCAGCCAAGGAGGGCAGGTCGGACACACGAGGCGCACAGATACGCAGTATTTT.

Written as DNA, the CDR3 is TGTGCCAGCAGTGAAGGACAGGGGAGCTATGGCTACACCTTC. This codes for CASSEGQGSYGYTF. V gene TRBV28 combines with J gene TRBJ1-2; 9 nucleotides agree with TRBD1. CDR3 length: 14 amino acids. The junction had 5 bases not matched to a gene; V was cut back by 5 bases and J by 4 bases. CDR1 and CDR2 (germline): MDHEN, SYDVKM.

The J gene is TRBJ1-5, the V gene TRBV19; 8 positions agree with TRBD1. Trimming cost V 6 bases and J 3 bases; bases outside gene matches: 10. The CDR3 consists of 16 residues. Germline CDR1 LNHDA, CDR2 SQIVND (reference sequence). The CDR3 region is CASRSRDRSVNQPQHF. The CDR3 nucleotides are TGTGCCAGTAGAAGCCGGGACAGGTCTGTCAATCAGCCCCAGCATTTT.

The V gene is TRBV5-1, the J gene TRBJ1-4, with D uncertain. There are 14 residues in the CDR3. Germline V gene lookup returns CDR1 SGHRS and CDR2 YFSETQ. The V gene lost 2 bases and the J gene lost 5 bases, with 10 bases spanning the gap. CDR3 loop: CASSLISGNEKLFF. CDR3 sequence (DNA): TGCGCCAGCAGCTTAATCTCGGGGAATGAAAAACTGTTTTTT.

J is TRBJ2-1 and V is TRBV7-2, with 9 bases fitting TRBD1. This CDR3 is built from 15 residues. CDR1 and CDR2 from the germline V gene are SGHTA and FQGNSA. Trimming cost V 5 bases and J 8 bases; bases outside gene matches: 10. CDR3 region: CASSRGTGFGDEQFF. The CDR3 DNA is TGTGCCAGCAGCCGTGGGACAGGGTTTGGTGATGAGCAGTTCTTC.

Details on this clone: The sample holds other DNA sequences that translate to the same CDR3. The J gene is TRBJ2-6, the V gene TRBV9; D is unresolved. CDR1 is SGDLS, CDR2 YYNGEE, per germline. V lost 0 bases and J 1 base, leaving 8 bases between the germline ends. This CDR3 region has 16 residues. The CDR3 nucleotides read TGTGCCAGCAGCGTAGTAGGCGGTTCTGGGGCCAACGTCCTGACTTTC. Its protein product is CASSVVGGSGANVLTF. Using reference TRBV9 and TRBJ2-6 for the parts outside the CDR3, the full variable domain is DSGVTQTPKHLITATGQRVTLRCSPRSGDLSVYWYQQSLDQGLQFLIQYYNGEERAKGNILERFSAQQFPDLHSELNLSSLELGDSALYFCASSVVGGSGANVLTFGAGSRLTVL.

V and J are TRBV28 and TRBJ2-7; D may be TRBD2 (6 bases). Germline V lookup: CDR1 MDHEN, CDR2 SYDVKM. V shed 8 bases and J shed 2 bases, with 13 bases lying between them. The length of the CDR3 is 13 residues. Here the CDR3 DNA reads TGTGCCAGCTCGCCTAGCGCCACCTACGAGCAGTACTTC. Encoded protein: CASSPSATYEQYF.

The chain carries TRBV28 and TRBJ2-1; 9 bases are shared with TRBD1. The CDR3 extends over 14 amino acids. With V trimmed by 10 bases and J by 7 bases, 11 bases remained unmatched. Germline V gene sequence: CDR1 MDHEN, CDR2 SYDVKM. The CDR3 sequence is CAIRGTGSRNEQFF. The DNA of the CDR3 is TGTGCCATCCGGGGGACAGGGTCGAGGAATGAGCAGTTCTTC.

The chain's CDR3 is CASRQGGPRYEQYF. DNA for the CDR3: TGTGCCAGCAGGCAGGGGGGTCCTCGGTACGAGCAGTACTTC. The chain has TRBV6-5 and TRBJ2-7, with D maybe TRBD1 (7 bases). V was shortened by 6 bases and J by 4 bases, with 16 bases between the two germline ends. Germline CDR1 reads MNHEY; CDR2 reads SVGAGI. The CDR3 totals 14 residues.

V is TRBV7-3 and J is TRBJ2-1; 8 bases fit TRBD1. The CDR3 has 15 amino acids. CDR1 is SGHTA and CDR2 is FQGTGA in the germline V gene. V gave up 3 bases and J gave up 2 bases; unmatched junction bases: 3. The CDR3 loop reads CASSFGTGAYNEQFF. The CDR3 region has the DNA TGTGCCAGCAGCTTCGGGACAGGAGCCTACAATGAGCAGTTCTTC.

This chain uses TRBV7-2 with TRBJ2-1; possibly TRBD2 for D (6 bases). This CDR3 spans 13 amino acids. V lost 1 base to trimming and J lost 15 bases, with 16 bases between them. In germline, CDR1 is SGHTA, CDR2 FQGNSA. CDR3 loop: CASSLGVLAFAFF. As DNA, the CDR3 is TGTGCCAGCAGCTTAGGGGTTCTAGCGTTTGCGTTCTTC.

The rearrangement uses TRBV6-5 and TRBJ2-7, with 7 bases identical to TRBD1. The CDR3 has 14 residues. In germline, CDR1 is MNHEY, CDR2 SVGAGI. Trimming removed 8 bases from V and 0 bases from J; junction bases left unmatched: 7. In DNA, the CDR3 is TGTGCCAGCGCCAGACAGGGAAGCTCCTACGAGCAGTACTTC. Amino acids: CASARQGSSYEQYF.

The chain recombines TRBV5-4 with TRBJ2-5, with D possibly TRBD1 on 5 matching bases. V lost 10 bases, J lost 9 bases, and 19 bases lay in between. The CDR3 runs 12 residues. The germline V gene has CDR1 SGHNT and CDR2 YYREEE (reference sequence). This chain's CDR3 is CAGLGALSAQYF. The CDR3 region has the DNA TGTGCCGGTTTAGGGGCACTGAGCGCCCAGTACTTC.

The V gene is TRBV18, the J gene TRBJ1-5; D may be TRBD1 (6 bases). The V end lost 4 bases, the J end lost 1 base, and 14 bases lay between the germline ends. Germline V gives CDR1 KGHSH, CDR2 LQKENI. CDR3 length: 16 residues. The CDR3 sequence is CASSLGTGSSNQPQHF. The CDR3 DNA follows: TGTGCCAGCTCACTCGGAACAGGGAGCAGCAATCAGCCCCAGCATTTT.

The chain couples TRBV11-2 to TRBJ2-7; D is perhaps TRBD1 or TRBD2 (5 bases each). The CDR3 loop spans 15 amino acids. V shed 5 bases and J shed 4 bases, with 18 bases lying between them. Per germline, CDR1 SGHAT and CDR2 FQNNGV. This CDR3 reads CASSQGQLTGYEQYF. CDR3 in DNA: TGTGCCAGCAGCCAGGGTCAGTTGACGGGGTACGAGCAGTACTTC.

Comments on this clone: Other DNA sequences of this sample code for an identical CDR3. The rearrangement joins TRBV28 to TRBJ2-7, with 10 bases matching TRBD2. After removal of 2 bases from V and 2 bases from J, the junction contained 0 bases not matched to a gene. CDR3 size: 14 residues. Germline-derived CDR1 and CDR2 are MDHEN and SYDVKM. CDR3 sequence reads: CASSLSGRAYEQYF. Written as DNA, the CDR3 is TGTGCCAGCAGTTTAAGCGGGAGGGCCTACGAGCAGTACTTC.